This section outlines one T cell receptor (beta chain) sequence together with its context. Its antigen is undetermined. The CDR3 extends over 16 amino acids. V dropped 0 bases and J dropped 2; count of bases not matched to a gene: 2. Looked up from germline, CDR1 is SGHRS and CDR2 is YFSETQ. The sample originates from a study of shared clonotypes between healthy human individuals. At a deep level, the assay was run. TCRdb's copy holds only in-frame clones and misses some; the assay was immunoSEQ multiplex PCR. The sample has hundreds of thousands of clones; about 74% are singletons. The study separated CD4+ cells into CD45RA+ naive and CD45RA-negative memory subsets. Study outcomes and limitations: Clonotypes not shared had lower generation probabilities than those common to all four donors.

The sample taken for sequencing was memory CD4+ T cells sorted from blood. Subset meaning: CD45RA-negative fraction. The clonotype comes from a woman in her thirties in good health. This chain connects TRBV5-1 to TRBJ2-3, with 11 bases matching TRBD2. Here the CDR3 DNA reads TGCGCCAGCAGCTTGGGGACTAGCGGGCCCACAGATACGCAGTATTTT. It specifies CASSLGTSGPTDTQYF. Combining the CDR3 with reference TRBV5-1 and TRBJ2-3 gives the whole variable domain KAGVTQTPRYLIKTRGQQVTLSCSPISGHRSVSWYQQTPGQGLQFLFEYFSETQRNKGNFPGRFSGRQFSNSRSEMNVSTLELGDSALYLCASSLGTSGPTDTQYFGPGTRLTVL.